These 23 T cell receptor beta chains came from one sample sequenced in a study of T cells in Graves' hyperthyroidism and ophthalmopathy. RNA transcripts gave rise to amplified TCR beta CDR3 regions. An initial round of RT-PCR targeting the TCR CDR3 relied on the HTBI primer set. TCRdb called the multiplex PCR reads again in MiXCR, with one record for every CDR3 protein. The sample has a few hundred thousand distinct CDR3 sequences; around 14% are singletons. The sample comprised blood. Receptors were obtained from a woman between 18 and 29 years old with Graves' hyperthyroidism that later progressed to Graves' ophthalmopathy.

This clonotype was counted ten times or more. The chain links TRBV12-3 or TRBV12-4 to TRBJ2-4; D may be TRBD1 (5 bases). The CDR3 loop spans 13 amino acids. V was pared by 3 bases and J by 8 bases, with 11 bases between. The DNA of the CDR3 is TGTGCCAGCAGTTTTAAGGGGTGGGACATTCAGTACTTC. Amino acids: CASSFKGWDIQYF.

V and J are TRBV10-3 and TRBJ2-1, with D possibly TRBD2 on 6 matching bases. Germline V lookup: CDR1 ENHRY, CDR2 SYGVKD. CDR3 length: 14 amino acids. Trimming stripped 6 bases from V and 6 bases from J, with 15 bases between. In DNA form, the CDR3 reads TGTGCCATCAGCCCGACTAGTGGGGGCAATGAGCAGTTCTTC. Translated: CAISPTSGGNEQFF.

V is TRBV19 and J is TRBJ2-7, with 12 bases fitting TRBD2. Per the germline V gene, CDR1 is LNHDA and CDR2 is SQIVND (reference sequence). CDR3 length equals 13 residues. V was pared by 6 bases and J by 7 bases, with 4 bases of the junction left unmatched. The chain's CDR3 is CASSSTSGREQYF. The CDR3 region has the DNA TGTGCCAGTAGCTCGACTAGCGGGAGAGAGCAGTACTTC.

This clonotype appeared a few times. The CDR3 nucleotides read TGTGCCAGCAGTTTTAATGGGGGCGCGGACACTGAAGCTTTCTTT. Translation gives CASSFNGGADTEAFF. The V call is TRBV27, the J call TRBJ1-1; D perhaps matches TRBD1 (6 bases). Deletions cut 3 bases from V and 3 bases from J, with 14 bases between. CDR3 length: 15 residues. CDR1 is MNHEY, CDR2 SMNVEV, per germline (reference sequence).

A note on this clonotype: A read error is possible here, since a much larger clone lies one base away. The CDR3 reads CASSSSGDSYNDQFF. The CDR3 bases are TGTGCCAGCAGTTCGTCCGGGGACTCCTACAATGACCAGTTCTTC. J is TRBJ2-1 and V is TRBV7-9; possibly TRBD2 for D (6 bases). In germline, CDR1 is SEHNR, CDR2 FQNEAQ (reference sequence). The CDR3 has 15 amino acids.

This clonotype was observed a handful of times. The rearrangement uses TRBV5-6 and TRBJ1-1; 8 bases line up with TRBD1. The CDR3 runs to 15 residues. Germline V lookup: CDR1 SGHDT, CDR2 YYEEEE. V lost 5 bases to trimming and J lost 4 bases; unmatched junction nucleotides: 10. CDR3 protein: CASRFYRGSVTEAFF. The CDR3 DNA follows: TGTGCCAGCAGATTCTACAGGGGGTCAGTCACTGAAGCTTTCTTT. The full variable domain, completed using reference TRBV5-6 and TRBJ1-1, is DAGVTQSPTHLIKTRGQQVTLRCSPKSGHDTVSWYQQALGQGPQFIFQYYEEEERQRGNFPDRFSGHQFPNYSSELNVNALLLGDSALYLCASRFYRGSVTEAFFGQGTRLTVV.

J is TRBJ2-2 and V is TRBV9; possibly TRBD2 for D (6 bases). Germline values: CDR1 SGDLS, CDR2 YYNGEE. V lost 0 bases and J 1 base, leaving 10 bases between the germline ends. The CDR3 runs to 16 residues. CDR3: CASSVEGSGNTGELFF. In DNA, the CDR3 is TGTGCCAGCAGCGTAGAAGGTAGCGGGAACACCGGGGAGCTGTTTTTT. Supplemented by reference TRBV9 and TRBJ2-2, the full variable domain reads DSGVTQTPKHLITATGQRVTLRCSPRSGDLSVYWYQQSLDQGLQFLIQYYNGEERAKGNILERFSAQQFPDLHSELNLSSLELGDSALYFCASSVEGSGNTGELFFGEGSRLTVL.

The chain is built from TRBV6-1 and TRBJ1-5; possible D gene TRBD1, 5 bases. Germline CDR1 reads MNHNS; CDR2 reads SASEGT. The germline V and J ends were trimmed by 5 bases and 8 bases, with 31 bases remaining between them. This CDR3 has 19 amino acids. CDR3 in DNA: TGTGCCAGCAGTCACGCCCCTATTCTTCCGGGGGTCGGTAAGAAGCCCCAGCATTTT. This codes for CASSHAPILPGVGKKPQHF.

This clonotype has a count of ten or more. V is TRBV7-8 and J is TRBJ2-3; no definite D call. With 5 bases removed from V and 3 bases from J, the gap between germline ends came to 6 bases. The length of the CDR3 is 12 residues. Germline V gene data show CDR1 as SGHVS and CDR2 as FQNEAQ. The CDR3 DNA reads as TGTGCCAGCAGCCCTCGAACAGATACGCAGTATTTT. Its protein product is CASSPRTDTQYF.

This clonotype was picked up many times. This chain joins TRBV7-9 and TRBJ2-5; maybe TRBD1 (6 bases). Per germline, CDR1 SEHNR and CDR2 FQNEAQ (reference sequence). V was shortened by 5 bases and J by 0 bases, with 10 bases between the two germline ends. The CDR3 extends over 14 amino acids. The CDR3: CASSTQGYQETQYF. The DNA of the CDR3 is TGTGCCAGCAGCACACAGGGTTACCAAGAGACCCAGTACTTC.

At least ten counts were recorded for this clonotype. The chain uses TRBV10-1 and TRBJ2-1; 9 nucleotides match TRBD2. The CDR3 loop spans 16 amino acids. J gave up 5 bases and V 4 bases, and 9 bases lay outside the gene matches. Germline-derived CDR1 and CDR2 are WNHNN and SYGVQD (reference sequence). CDR3 region: CASSGLAEMGHNEQFF. CDR3 DNA sequence: TGCGCCAGCAGTGGACTAGCGGAGATGGGGCACAATGAGCAGTTCTTC.

This clonotype was observed a few times. The chain has TRBV10-2 and TRBJ2-3; tentatively, D is TRBD1 or TRBD2 (5 bases each). The CDR3 has 15 residues. Deletions cut 3 bases from V and 0 bases from J, with 10 bases between. CDR1 and CDR2 from the germline V gene are WSHSY and SAAADI. This CDR3 is CASSDRGVSTDTQYF. The CDR3 bases are TGCGCCAGCAGTGATCGAGGGGTTAGCACAGATACGCAGTATTTT.

The rearrangement links TRBV27 to TRBJ1-4, with D perhaps matching TRBD1 (6 bases). Per germline, CDR1 MNHEY and CDR2 SMNVEV (reference sequence). This CDR3 comprises 13 residues. The CDR3 is CASKGGWDEKLFF. As DNA, the CDR3 is TGTGCATCCAAGGGGGGATGGGATGAAAAACTGTTTTTT.

Many counts were recorded for this clonotype. The chain recombines TRBV20-1 with TRBJ2-1; 11 bases line up with TRBD2. Germline CDR1 and CDR2: DFQATT and SNEGSKA (reference sequence). This CDR3 comprises 16 residues. V shed 2 bases and J 4 bases; nucleotides not matched to a gene: 7. CDR3 sequence reads: CSARLISGRDYNEQFF. As DNA, the CDR3 is TGCAGTGCTAGACTAATTAGCGGGAGGGATTACAATGAGCAGTTCTTC.

At least ten counts were recorded for this clonotype. This sequence joins TRBV12-3 or TRBV12-4 and TRBJ2-5; possibly TRBD2 for D (5 bases). The V gene lost 5 bases and the J gene lost 5 bases, with 21 bases spanning the gap. This CDR3 contains 16 residues. As DNA, the CDR3 is TGTGCCAGCAGTATCTCCCCCTCTAGGTGGAGGGAGACCCAGTACTTC. It yields the protein CASSISPSRWRETQYF.

V usage is TRBV29-1 and J usage is TRBJ2-3; D possibly corresponds to TRBD2 (5 bases). Germline-derived CDR1 and CDR2 are SQVTM and ANQGSEA. The CDR3 extends over 8 amino acids. V lost 3 bases and J 14 bases, leaving 6 bases between the germline ends. The CDR3 DNA sequence: TGCAGCGTTGATGAGGGGTATTTT. Amino acids: CSVDEGYF.

This clonotype has at least ten counts. The V call is TRBV5-1, the J call TRBJ2-3, with D uncertain. CDR1 and CDR2 (germline): SGHRS, YFSETQ. V was shortened by 3 bases and J by 5 bases, with 7 bases between the two germline ends. CDR3 length equals 12 residues. The CDR3 is CASSSYGDTQYF. CDR3 bases: TGCGCCAGCAGCTCCTATGGAGATACGCAGTATTTT.

This clonotype showed up many times. The V gene is TRBV30, the J gene TRBJ1-2, with D unclear. The CDR3 covers 11 residues. Per germline, CDR1 GTSNPN and CDR2 SVGIG (reference sequence). V was shortened by 8 bases and J by 0 bases, with 7 bases between the two germline ends. The CDR3 region has the DNA TGTGCCGGAGTAACTAACTATGGCTACACCTTC. It translates to CAGVTNYGYTF.

This sequence joins TRBV20-1 and TRBJ2-1, with D possibly being TRBD2 (6 bases). Trimming took 4 bases from V and 2 from J, leaving 24 bases between them. Germline V CDR1 and CDR2: DFQATT, SNEGSKA (reference sequence). This CDR3 comprises 18 residues. The CDR3 bases are TGCAGTGCTAAACGCCACCCCTTTGGGGGAGGCGCCTACAATGAGCAGTTCTTC. The encoded protein is CSAKRHPFGGGAYNEQFF.

The chain is built from TRBV6-1 and TRBJ2-6, with 7 bases aligning to TRBD1. CDR1 and CDR2 (germline): MNHNS, SASEGT. This CDR3 region has 17 residues. J lost 3 bases, V lost 7 bases, and 12 bases had no gene match. This CDR3 is CASTQGGLVGGANVLTF. The CDR3 nucleotides read TGTGCCAGCACACAAGGGGGCCTAGTTGGTGGGGCCAACGTCCTGACTTTC.

This clonotype was counted between two and nine times. V and J are TRBV4-1 and TRBJ2-3; the D is unclear. Trimming cost V 6 bases and J 5 bases, with 15 bases left between them. CDR3 length: 14 residues. Germline V gene sequence: CDR1 MGHRA, CDR2 YSYEKL. The CDR3, as DNA: TGCGCCAGCAGGAGCCAGGAAAGGGAAGATACGCAGTATTTT. Its translation is CASRSQEREDTQYF.

V gene TRBV5-1 combines with J gene TRBJ2-2; 12 bases align to TRBD1. The V and J ends lost 4 bases and 8 bases, in that order; junction bases with no gene match: 9. Germline assignment: CDR1 SGHRS and CDR2 YFSETQ. This CDR3 is 16 amino acids long. CDR3 in amino acids: CASSLGTGGFSGELFF. DNA for the CDR3: TGCGCCAGCAGCCTCGGGACAGGGGGCTTTTCGGGGGAGCTGTTTTTT.

The chain employs TRBV11-3 and TRBJ2-1, with 7 bases fitting TRBD1. The length of the CDR3 is 14 residues. With V trimmed by 6 bases and J by 5 bases, 7 bases remained unmatched. CDR1 and CDR2 (germline): SGHNT, YENEEA. The CDR3 bases are TGTGCCAGCAGTCGGGACAGCTATCACAATGAGCAGTTCTTC. It codes for CASSRDSYHNEQFF.